These T cell receptor beta chains were read from a single sample in a study of regulatory T cells in long-lasting Graves disease. TCRdb reprocessed the multiplex PCR reads via MiXCR and lists one record per CDR3 protein. The sample consists of 200,000 to 250,000 distinct CDR3 sequences, roughly a fifth of them appearing once. This sample also appeared in a second study, on T cells in Graves' hyperthyroidism and ophthalmopathy.

Sample: peripheral blood mononuclear cells (PBMCs), taken at new diagnosis, from a patient treated with antithyroid drugs. All receptors derive from a woman between 25 and 40 years old with Graves disease. Both conserved end residues are part of each CDR3. Each record gives: clone size, D gene, J gene, V gene, CDR3 protein, CDR3 DNA. The D gene is left open where the match is weak. The size entry is marked missing in some rows and otherwise reads once, few, many or a size class.

clone_size: many; d_call: NA; j_call: TRBJ2-3; v_call: TRBV2; cdr3_aa: CASRGGAGPDTQYF; cdr3_nt: TGTGCCAGCAGGGGGGGGGCAGGGCCCGATACGCAGTATTTT
clone_size: many; d_call: NA; j_call: TRBJ2-3; v_call: TRBV5-1; cdr3_aa: CASSLDPVATDTQYF; cdr3_nt: TGCGCCAGCAGCCTTGACCCCGTGGCAACAGATACGCAGTATTTT
clone_size: many; d_call: NA; j_call: TRBJ1-4; v_call: TRBV2; cdr3_aa: CASRWGDATNEKLFF; cdr3_nt: TGTGCCAGCAGGTGGGGGGACGCAACTAATGAAAAACTGTTTTTT
clone_size: NA; d_call: NA; j_call: TRBJ1-1; v_call: TRBV10-2; cdr3_aa: CASTNQTSMYLCASCWVNTEAFF; cdr3_nt: NA
clone_size: NA; d_call: TRBD2; j_call: TRBJ2-7; v_call: TRBV12-3/TRBV12-4; cdr3_aa: CASSPPVGAGDHYEQYF; cdr3_nt: TGTGCCAGCAGCCCCCCCGTAGGTGCGGGAGACCACTACGAGCAGTACTTC
clone_size: many; d_call: NA; j_call: TRBJ2-5; v_call: TRBV11-2; cdr3_aa: CASSSLEWYTETQYF; cdr3_nt: TGTGCCAGCAGCTCCCTCGAGTGGTATACAGAGACCCAGTACTTC
clone_size: many; d_call: TRBD1; j_call: TRBJ1-1; v_call: TRBV2; cdr3_aa: CASRTGGEAFF; cdr3_nt: TGTGCCAGCAGGACAGGGGGGGAAGCTTTCTTT
clone_size: few; d_call: NA; j_call: TRBJ1-1; v_call: TRBV5-5; cdr3_aa: CASSLTGTLGGTEAFF; cdr3_nt: TGTGCCAGCAGCCTGACCGGGACTCTCGGAGGAACTGAAGCTTTCTTT
clone_size: many; d_call: NA; j_call: TRBJ1-1; v_call: TRBV3-1; cdr3_aa: CASSPRQALEAFF; cdr3_nt: TGTGCCAGCAGCCCTCGACAGGCCCTTGAAGCTTTCTTT
clone_size: many; d_call: NA; j_call: TRBJ1-5; v_call: TRBV30; cdr3_aa: CAWGPGFNQPQHF; cdr3_nt: TGTGCCTGGGGGCCGGGCTTCAATCAGCCCCAGCATTTT
clone_size: many; d_call: NA; j_call: TRBJ1-5; v_call: TRBV7-9; cdr3_aa: CASSLDDYSNQPQHF; cdr3_nt: TGTGCCAGCAGCTTGGACGACTATAGCAATCAGCCCCAGCATTTT
clone_size: few; d_call: NA; j_call: TRBJ1-1; v_call: TRBV4-2; cdr3_aa: CASRNRVTEAFF; cdr3_nt: TGTGCCAGCAGAAACAGAGTCACTGAAGCTTTCTTT
clone_size: many; d_call: NA; j_call: TRBJ2-7; v_call: TRBV20-1; cdr3_aa: CSARGGRIAAGSEQYF; cdr3_nt: TGCAGTGCTAGAGGGGGTCGTATTGCCGCGGGGTCCGAGCAGTACTTC
clone_size: NA; d_call: NA; j_call: TRBJ2-1; v_call: TRBV12-3/TRBV12-4; cdr3_aa: CASSPATGLIRGNEQFF; cdr3_nt: TGTGCCAGCAGTCCCGCCACAGGCCTTATAAGGGGCAATGAGCAGTTCTTC
clone_size: many; d_call: TRBD1; j_call: TRBJ1-2; v_call: TRBV28; cdr3_aa: CASSLLQGAHGYTF; cdr3_nt: TGTGCCAGCAGCCTTCTTCAGGGGGCGCATGGCTACACCTTC
clone_size: many; d_call: TRBD1; j_call: TRBJ1-1; v_call: TRBV28; cdr3_aa: CASRLRTGVNTEAFF; cdr3_nt: TGTGCCAGCAGATTGCGGACAGGAGTGAACACTGAAGCTTTCTTT
clone_size: many; d_call: TRBD1; j_call: TRBJ1-5; v_call: TRBV20-1; cdr3_aa: CSARVVTGAQPQHF; cdr3_nt: TGCAGTGCTAGAGTGGTGACAGGGGCCCAGCCCCAGCATTTT
clone_size: NA; d_call: NA; j_call: TRBJ2-6; v_call: TRBV10-1; cdr3_aa: CASSEGVGANVLTF; cdr3_nt: TGCGCCAGCAGTGAGGGGGTCGGGGCCAACGTCCTGACTTTC
clone_size: NA; d_call: NA; j_call: TRBJ2-6; v_call: TRBV6-5; cdr3_aa: CASSYIGQPSGANVLTF; cdr3_nt: TGTGCCAGCAGTTACATAGGACAGCCCTCTGGGGCCAACGTCCTGACTTTC